This is a list of T cell receptor beta chains from one sample in a study of CD8+ T cells in alopecia areata. Assay: immunoSEQ multiplex PCR; the TCRdb copy retains only in-frame clones and omits some. The sample has a few hundred thousand clones, roughly 66% seen once. The sequencing used CD4+ T cells sorted from blood, collected between weeks 43 and 45, from a patient treated with tofacitinib. The receptors stem from a human donor with alopecia areata. Both conserved end residues are part of each CDR3. The D gene is left open where the match is weak. Not all rows give a size; the values are once, few, many and, for expanded clones, a class.

V	D	size	J	CDR3	DNA
TRBV6-4	.	.	TRBJ2-1	CASSTTESSYNEQFF	TGTGCCAGCAGTACCACCGAATCCTCCTACAATGAGCAGTTCTTC
TRBV11-1	.	.	TRBJ1-6	CASSLMAAQNSPLHF	TGTGCCAGCAGCTTAATGGCGGCCCAAAATTCACCCCTCCACTTT
TRBV10-3	TRBD1	.	TRBJ2-2	CAISFRTGGDTGELFF	TGTGCCATCAGCTTCCGGACAGGGGGTGACACCGGGGAGCTGTTTTTT
TRBV29-1	.	medium-sized	TRBJ2-1	CSVLRAPASYNEQFF	TGCAGCGTTCTCCGGGCGCCGGCTTCCTACAATGAGCAGTTCTTC
TRBV7-2	TRBD2	.	TRBJ2-1	CASTLRLMRGGNEQFF	TGTGCCAGCACCCTCCGTTTGATGCGGGGGGGAAATGAGCAGTTCTTC
TRBV5-1	.	.	TRBJ2-1	CASSLVAERSNEQFF	TGCGCCAGCAGCTTGGTGGCAGAAAGAAGCAATGAGCAGTTCTTC
TRBV29-1	TRBD2	once	TRBJ2-5	CSARGLAGKETQYF	TGCAGCGCCCGGGGCCTAGCGGGGAAAGAGACCCAGTACTTC
TRBV4-3	TRBD1	.	TRBJ1-1	CASSQQDRSNTEAFF	TGCGCCAGCAGCCAGCAGGACAGGTCGAACACTGAAGCTTTCTTT
TRBV27	.	.	TRBJ2-5	CASSRWGLETQYF	TGTGCCAGCAGCCGCTGGGGTCTGGAGACCCAGTACTTC
TRBV30	.	.	TRBJ2-6	CAWSQGSGANVLTF	TGTGCCTGGAGTCAGGGCTCTGGGGCCAACGTCCTGACTTTC
TRBV14	.	.	TRBJ2-1	CASSQDRRAWGNEQFF	TGTGCCAGCAGCCAAGATCGCAGGGCTTGGGGGAATGAGCAGTTCTTC
TRBV15	.	.	TRBJ2-1	CATSRDGASDRNEQFF	TGTGCCACCAGCAGAGATGGGGCTAGCGACCGCAATGAGCAGTTCTTC
TRBV7-2	TRBD1	.	TRBJ1-2	CASSGGQENYGYTF	TGTGCCAGCAGTGGGGGACAGGAGAACTATGGCTACACCTTC
TRBV29-1	TRBD1	.	TRBJ1-2	CSSDRQGVNGYTF	TGCAGCTCTGACCGACAGGGAGTAAATGGCTACACCTTC
TRBV15	.	.	TRBJ2-5	CATSSRGQGKGSETQYF	TGTGCCACCAGTAGCCGTGGCCAGGGCAAAGGGTCAGAGACCCAGTACTTC
TRBV25-1	.	many	TRBJ2-1	CATRGWGAYNEQFF	TGTGCCACCAGAGGTTGGGGGGCCTACAATGAGCAGTTCTTC
TRBV6-5	.	.	TRBJ2-1	CASSYNSVQQFF	TGTGCCAGCAGTTACAATTCAGTCCAGCAGTTCTTC
TRBV4-3	.	.	TRBJ2-5	CASSQVGGAWGETQYF	TGCGCCAGCAGCCAAGTCGGAGGGGCTTGGGGGGAGACCCAGTACTTC
TRBV2	.	.	TRBJ2-1	CASSEVVAGNEQFF	TGTGCCAGCAGTGAAGTCGTGGCTGGGAATGAGCAGTTCTTC
TRBV30	TRBD2	.	TRBJ2-1	CAWDPRGGHYNEQFF	TGTGCCTGGGACCCGCGGGGGGGCCATTACAATGAGCAGTTCTTC
TRBV9	TRBD2	few	TRBJ2-3	CASSVGLAVTDTQYF	TGTGCCAGCAGCGTCGGACTAGCGGTCACAGATACGCAGTATTTT
TRBV30	.	few	TRBJ2-1	CAWIKRAGRGDYNEQFF	TGTGCCTGGATAAAGCGGGCGGGTAGGGGAGATTACAATGAGCAGTTCTTC
TRBV4-3	.	.	TRBJ2-5	CASSQGGQGLVETQYF	TGCGCCAGCAGCCAAGGCGGCCAGGGGCTCGTTGAGACCCAGTACTTC
TRBV6-5	.	.	TRBJ1-1	CASSYSVLNTEAFF	TGTGCCAGCAGTTACTCGGTGCTGAACACTGAAGCTTTCTTT
TRBV29-1	.	.	TRBJ1-2	CSVVGGNYGYTF	TGCAGCGTGGTTGGGGGTAACTATGGCTACACCTTC
TRBV4-1	TRBD2	few	TRBJ2-5	CASSPGLAGGLETQYF	TGCGCCAGCAGCCCGGGACTAGCGGGGGGTCTGGAGACCCAGTACTTC
TRBV7-9	.	.	TRBJ1-6	CASSRGGIRNSPLHF	TGTGCCAGCAGTCGAGGCGGTATTCGTAATTCACCCCTCCACTTT
TRBV29-1	TRBD1	few	TRBJ1-1	CSGDRDGFSEAFF	TGCAGCGGGGACAGGGACGGGTTCTCTGAAGCTTTCTTT
TRBV15	.	.	TRBJ1-5	CATSRDLTAKEHF	TGTGCCACCAGCAGAGACCTGACAGCCAAGGAGCATTTT
TRBV2	.	.	TRBJ1-6	CASSTTNF	TGTGCCAGCAGTACCACCAACTTT
TRBV7-9	TRBD1	few	TRBJ1-1	CASSLQGAGTEAFF	TGTGCCAGCAGTTTACAGGGGGCTGGTACTGAAGCTTTCTTT
TRBV5-4	.	few	TRBJ2-2	CASSLAGGGGRGELFF	TGTGCCAGCAGCTTGGCCGGGGGTGGCGGTCGCGGGGAGCTGTTTTTT
TRBV29-1	.	.	TRBJ1-1	CSVEWRLTHTEAFF	TGCAGCGTTGAATGGAGGCTCACGCACACTGAAGCTTTCTTT
TRBV5-1	.	.	TRBJ2-2	CASSPRDKRSGELFF	TGCGCCAGCAGCCCCCGGGACAAACGGTCCGGGGAGCTGTTTTTT
TRBV14	TRBD2	many	TRBJ2-4	CASSRGLAGRAKNIQYF	TGTGCCAGCAGCCGGGGACTAGCGGGGAGGGCCAAAAACATTCAGTACTTC
TRBV5-1	.	once	TRBJ2-7	CASSPGTGSYEQYF	TGCGCCAGCAGCCCAGGGACGGGCTCCTACGAGCAGTACTTC
TRBV30	TRBD2	few	TRBJ2-1	CAWNLAGGPNEQFF	TGTGCCTGGAATTTAGCGGGGGGGCCGAATGAGCAGTTCTTC
TRBV15	.	.	TRBJ2-7	CATSRDLGGYEQYF	TGTGCCACCAGCAGAGATCTCGGCGGTTACGAGCAGTACTTC
TRBV6-1	.	.	TRBJ1-2	CASSEQGGYGYTF	TGTGCCAGCAGTGAACAGGGAGGTTATGGCTACACCTTC
TRBV29-1	.	few	TRBJ2-1	CSGCSSYNEQFF	TGCAGCGGCTGTAGCTCCTACAATGAGCAGTTCTTC
TRBV28	.	.	TRBJ2-3	CASSSIPTQYF	TGTGCCAGCAGTTCCATACCTACGCAGTATTTT
TRBV4-1	.	.	TRBJ2-2	CASSQDQAAGELFF	TGCGCCAGCAGCCAAGATCAAGCTGCCGGGGAGCTGTTTTTT
TRBV7-9	.	few	TRBJ1-5	CASSSTGSLNQPQHF	TGTGCCAGCAGCTCCACCGGGTCCCTGAATCAGCCCCAGCATTTT
TRBV10-3	.	few	TRBJ2-6	CAISEGLRGTGANVLTF	TGTGCCATCAGTGAGGGGCTGCGCGGCACTGGGGCCAACGTCCTGACTTTC
TRBV9	.	.	TRBJ1-5	CASSVGPSANQPQHF	TGTGCCAGCAGCGTAGGGCCCTCGGCGAATCAGCCCCAGCATTTT
TRBV19	.	.	TRBJ1-1	CASSPRGQGGTEAFF	TGTGCCAGTAGTCCGCGAGGGCAGGGTGGTACTGAAGCTTTCTTT
TRBV29-1	.	few	TRBJ2-3	CSVEKGPDTQYF	TGCAGCGTTGAAAAGGGGCCAGATACGCAGTATTTT
TRBV5-1	.	few	TRBJ2-2	CASSLGLTGELFF	TGCGCCAGCAGCTTGGGCCTTACCGGGGAGCTGTTTTTT
TRBV9	TRBD2	once	TRBJ2-7	CASSVGGLVTEQYF	TGTGCCAGCAGCGTAGGGGGACTAGTTACCGAGCAGTACTTC
TRBV10-2	TRBD1	.	TRBJ2-6	CASSGQGRSSGANVLTF	TGCGCCAGCAGTGGACAGGGACGGTCCTCTGGGGCCAACGTCCTGACTTTC
TRBV2	TRBD2	.	TRBJ2-7	CASTSGGLSSYEQYF	TGTGCCAGCACTAGCGGGGGGCTTAGCTCCTACGAGCAGTACTTC